This is a list of T cell receptor beta chains from one sample in a study of STAT3 mutations in large granular lymphocyte leukemia. Produced via immunoSEQ multiplex PCR; TCRdb's table is partial and in-frame only. The sample lists approximately 5,900 clones; approximately 35% were seen once. The specimen sequenced was peripheral blood mononuclear cells. The receptors here all came from a woman aged 40 to 55 with T-cell large granular lymphocyte leukemia. Some clones in this sample may be carry-over from other donors' samples. Both conserved end residues are part of each CDR3. The order of the fields is CDR3 DNA, CDR3 protein, clone size, J gene, D gene, V gene. The D gene is left open where the match is weak. Clone size is shown for a subset of rows, as once, few, many or a class of expanded clone.

CDR3nt: TGCAGTGCGAGGGACCGCCAGACCCAGTACTTC
CDR3aa: CSARDRQTQYF
abundance: NA
j_gene: TRBJ2-5
d_gene: NA
v_gene: TRBV20-1

CDR3nt: TGTGCCTGGAATCCCGGCGGGGGCTACAATGAGCAGTTCTTC
CDR3aa: CAWNPGGGYNEQFF
abundance: NA
j_gene: TRBJ2-1
d_gene: TRBD2
v_gene: TRBV30

CDR3nt: TGTGCCAGTAGTCCGGGACTGTGGGGCTACACCTTC
CDR3aa: CASSPGLWGYTF
abundance: few
j_gene: TRBJ1-2
d_gene: NA
v_gene: TRBV19

CDR3nt: TGTGCCACCAGCAGCCTCACTAACACTGAAGCTTTCTTT
CDR3aa: CATSSLTNTEAFF
abundance: NA
j_gene: TRBJ1-1
d_gene: NA
v_gene: TRBV15

CDR3nt: TGTGCCTGGAGTGTACTTTCCCATGAGCAGTTCTTC
CDR3aa: CAWSVLSHEQFF
abundance: NA
j_gene: TRBJ2-1
d_gene: NA
v_gene: TRBV30

CDR3nt: TGTGCCAGCTCACCGGGGGGACTAGCGGGATCCTACGAGCAGTACTTC
CDR3aa: CASSPGGLAGSYEQYF
abundance: few
j_gene: TRBJ2-7
d_gene: TRBD2
v_gene: TRBV18

CDR3nt: TGTGCCAGCAGCCGGTCACAGGGAGGTGGCTACACCTTC
CDR3aa: CASSRSQGGGYTF
abundance: NA
j_gene: TRBJ1-2
d_gene: NA
v_gene: TRBV5-4

CDR3nt: TGTGCCAGCAGCACTGGGACAGTAGCTGGGGGCTACACCTTC
CDR3aa: CASSTGTVAGGYTF
abundance: few
j_gene: TRBJ1-2
d_gene: TRBD1
v_gene: TRBV11-1

CDR3nt: TGCGCCAGCAGCTTGGTAGAACAGGGAGTCTACGAGCAGTACTTC
CDR3aa: CASSLVEQGVYEQYF
abundance: NA
j_gene: TRBJ2-7
d_gene: NA
v_gene: TRBV5-1

CDR3nt: TGCAGCGCCCAATCGGACAGAACCTACGAGCAGTACTTC
CDR3aa: CSAQSDRTYEQYF
abundance: few
j_gene: TRBJ2-7
d_gene: NA
v_gene: TRBV29-1

CDR3nt: TGTGCCAGCAGCGTCCAGGGCATGACCAATGAGCAGTTCTTC
CDR3aa: CASSVQGMTNEQFF
abundance: NA
j_gene: TRBJ2-1
d_gene: NA
v_gene: TRBV9

CDR3nt: TGTGCCAGCTCACCGCGGGACAGTCCCAACACTGAAGCTTTCTTT
CDR3aa: CASSPRDSPNTEAFF
abundance: NA
j_gene: TRBJ1-1
d_gene: TRBD1
v_gene: TRBV18

CDR3nt: TGCGCCAGCTCAAACAGAAAGGACTATGGCTACACCTTC
CDR3aa: CASSNRKDYGYTF
abundance: NA
j_gene: TRBJ1-2
d_gene: NA
v_gene: TRBV5-1

CDR3nt: TGTGCCTGGAGCCGGGACTACTCCTACGAGCAGTACTTC
CDR3aa: CAWSRDYSYEQYF
abundance: few
j_gene: TRBJ2-7
d_gene: TRBD2
v_gene: TRBV30

CDR3nt: TGTGCCAGCAGCTTAGCTTCAGGGAATTCACCCCTCCACTTT
CDR3aa: CASSLASGNSPLHF
abundance: few
j_gene: TRBJ1-6
d_gene: NA
v_gene: TRBV7-9

CDR3nt: TGTGCCAGCAGCCCGGGACAGGGCGGAGCTTTCTTT
CDR3aa: CASSPGQGGAFF
abundance: NA
j_gene: TRBJ1-1
d_gene: TRBD1
v_gene: TRBV7-2

CDR3nt: TGCGCCAGCAGCTTGGAACAGAGGGGGGGAGAGACCCAGTACTTC
CDR3aa: CASSLEQRGGETQYF
abundance: NA
j_gene: TRBJ2-5
d_gene: NA
v_gene: TRBV5-1

CDR3nt: TGTGCCAGCAGCTCGGGGACAGTAACTGGAAAACTGTTTTTT
CDR3aa: CASSSGTVTGKLFF
abundance: few
j_gene: TRBJ1-4
d_gene: TRBD1
v_gene: TRBV7-6

CDR3nt: TGCGCCAGCAGCGGACAGGGGTGGGAGCAGTACTTC
CDR3aa: CASSGQGWEQYF
abundance: NA
j_gene: TRBJ2-7
d_gene: TRBD1
v_gene: TRBV5-1

CDR3nt: TGTGCCAGCTCACCATTGGAGGGCACTGAAGCTTTCTTT
CDR3aa: CASSPLEGTEAFF
abundance: NA
j_gene: TRBJ1-1
d_gene: NA
v_gene: TRBV18

CDR3nt: TGTGCCAGCAGCAAAAGGGGGCGCGGGGAGACCCAGTACTTC
CDR3aa: CASSKRGRGETQYF
abundance: NA
j_gene: TRBJ2-5
d_gene: NA
v_gene: TRBV21-1

CDR3nt: TGCAGTGCCACTTGGAACAATGAGCAGTTCTTC
CDR3aa: CSATWNNEQFF
abundance: NA
j_gene: TRBJ2-1
d_gene: NA
v_gene: TRBV20-1